This is a list of T cell receptor beta chains from one sample in a study of post-analysis software for immune sequencing data. One entry per CDR3 protein results from TCRdb running MiXCR on the PCR reads. The sample consists of about 770,000 distinct CDR3 sequences, around 45% of them appearing once. The sequenced sample consisted of blood. These receptors were collected from a girl between 10 and 17 years old with multiple sclerosis. Both conserved end residues are part of each CDR3. The order of the fields is J gene, D gene, V gene, clone size, CDR3 protein, CDR3 DNA. A D gene is named only where the DNA matches it firmly. Expanded clones are given a class, and other clones once, few, many or no size at all.

TRBJ2-7,.,TRBV30,.,CAGRRDYEQYF,TGTGCCGGGAGACGGGATTACGAGCAGTACTTC
TRBJ2-1,TRBD1,TRBV9,.,CASSVAGTAEEQFF,TGTGCCAGCAGCGTAGCTGGGACAGCGGAGGAGCAGTTCTTC
TRBJ2-1,.,TRBV21-1,.,CASSETKDRPHNEQFF,TGTGCCAGCAGCGAAACGAAAGACCGACCCCACAATGAGCAGTTCTTC
TRBJ1-2,.,TRBV25-1,.,CASSETGTLVSDGYTF,TGTGCCAGCAGTGAGACCGGGACCCTGGTGTCGGATGGCTACACCTTC
TRBJ2-7,.,TRBV12-3/TRBV12-4,once,CASSLPSQGMYEQYF,TGTGCCAGCAGTTTGCCCAGTCAGGGGATGTACGAGCAGTACTTC
TRBJ1-1,.,TRBV7-2,.,CASNGGSLMNTEAFF,TGTGCCAGTAACGGCGGGTCACTCATGAACACTGAAGCTTTCTTT
TRBJ2-1,.,TRBV6-1,.,CASTPNRVNEQFF,TGTGCCAGCACACCCAACAGGGTGAATGAGCAGTTCTTC
TRBJ2-7,.,TRBV7-6,few,CASSSGRGGYEQYF,TGTGCCAGCAGCTCGGGCCGGGGTGGCTACGAGCAGTACTTC
TRBJ2-7,TRBD1,TRBV2,.,CASNRDRGYEQYF,TGTGCCAGCAACCGGGACAGGGGCTACGAGCAGTACTTC
TRBJ2-7,.,TRBV12-3/TRBV12-4,.,CASSPIHGVDEQYF,TGTGCCAGCAGTCCAATACATGGAGTAGACGAGCAGTACTTC
TRBJ2-7,.,TRBV6-5,.,CASSERRVGNEQYF,TGTGCCAGCAGTGAGCGCAGGGTAGGCAACGAGCAGTACTTC
TRBJ1-4,.,TRBV15,.,CATSRLRGSTNEKLFF,TGTGCCACCAGCAGACTACGAGGGTCGACTAATGAAAAACTGTTTTTT
TRBJ2-7,.,TRBV5-1,.,CASSTGQFYEQYF,TGCGCCAGCAGTACTGGGCAGTTCTACGAGCAGTACTTC
TRBJ2-7,.,TRBV21-1,once,CASSKVLPPSVEYEQYF,TGTGCCAGCAGCAAAGTTCTTCCCCCAAGCGTGGAGTACGAGCAGTACTTC
TRBJ2-1,TRBD1,TRBV25-1,few,CASSEGYRGRGNEQFF,TGTGCCAGCAGTGAAGGATACAGGGGTCGGGGCAATGAGCAGTTCTTC
TRBJ2-3,.,TRBV10-3,few,CAIKTGLAFSTDTQYF,TGTGCCATCAAAACCGGACTCGCCTTTAGCACAGATACGCAGTATTTT
TRBJ2-5,TRBD2,TRBV7-9,.,CASRLATSGRGGETQYF,TGTGCCAGCAGATTGGCGACTAGCGGGAGGGGAGGAGAGACCCAGTACTTC
TRBJ2-5,TRBD1,TRBV2,.,CASSGLPGQEVKTETQYF,TGTGCCAGCAGCGGCCTCCCGGGACAGGAAGTGAAAACGGAGACCCAGTACTTC
TRBJ2-7,.,TRBV4-2,.,CASSQGSTDVLVSEQYF,TGTGCCAGCAGCCAGGGGTCCACCGACGTTCTTGTCTCCGAGCAGTACTTC
TRBJ2-1,.,TRBV7-9,.,CASSLVKGAYNEQFF,TGTGCCAGCAGCTTAGTGAAGGGGGCCTACAATGAGCAGTTCTTC
TRBJ2-1,.,TRBV27,few,CASSQTGNSYNEQFF,TGTGCCAGCAGCCAAACAGGGAATTCCTACAATGAGCAGTTCTTC
TRBJ2-3,.,TRBV12-3/TRBV12-4,once,CASSFGWGVTDTQYF,TGTGCCAGCAGTTTTGGTTGGGGAGTCACAGATACGCAGTATTTT
TRBJ2-3,.,TRBV15,.,CATRPRAGDTQYF,TGTGCCACCCGCCCAAGGGCGGGAGATACGCAGTATTTT
TRBJ2-5,.,TRBV7-9,.,CASSRSETRQALQETQYF,TGTGCCAGCAGCCGCAGTGAGACCCGACAGGCGCTACAAGAGACCCAGTACTTC
TRBJ2-5,TRBD2,TRBV6-5,.,CASSYLRLAGDSQETQYF,TGTGCCAGCAGTTACCTTAGGCTAGCGGGAGATTCCCAAGAGACCCAGTACTTC
TRBJ2-3,.,TRBV20-1,.,CSAITPGPSNTQYF,TGCAGTGCGATTACCCCGGGACCTTCAAATACGCAGTATTTT
TRBJ1-5,TRBD1,TRBV7-8,.,CASSLKGAGNQPQHF,TGTGCCAGCAGCTTAAAGGGGGCCGGCAATCAGCCCCAGCATTTT
TRBJ1-4,.,TRBV28,.,CASSQAHSRKLFF,TGTGCCAGCAGTCAAGCGCACAGCCGAAAACTGTTTTTT
TRBJ2-1,.,TRBV11-2,.,CASSSSGPQQFF,TGTGCCAGCAGCTCCTCGGGACCGCAGCAGTTCTTC
TRBJ2-3,TRBD2,TRBV5-1,.,CASSWGLAERGDTQYF,TGCGCCAGCAGCTGGGGACTAGCGGAGAGGGGAGATACGCAGTATTTT
TRBJ1-2,.,TRBV5-1,.,CASSLTGQANYGYTF,TGCGCCAGCAGCCTGACAGGCCAAGCTAACTATGGCTACACCTTC
TRBJ1-5,.,TRBV7-3,.,CASSFIQPRSIKQWPQHF,TGTGCCAGCAGCTTTATCCAGCCAAGATCCATCAAGCAATGGCCCCAGCATTTT
TRBJ1-2,.,TRBV20-1,.,CSAKTGRHGYTF,TGCAGTGCTAAGACAGGACGTCATGGCTACACCTTC
TRBJ1-2,.,TRBV7-9,.,CASGRGGLANYGYTF,TGTGCCAGCGGTCGAGGGGGGTTAGCTAACTATGGCTACACCTTC
TRBJ1-1,.,TRBV6-5,.,CASSYERSNTEAFF,TGTGCCAGCAGTTACGAGAGATCGAACACTGAAGCTTTCTTT
TRBJ2-7,TRBD1,TRBV6-1,.,CASSLGQHSSYEQYF,TGTGCCAGCAGTCTGGGACAGCACAGCTCCTACGAGCAGTACTTC
TRBJ1-4,.,TRBV9,.,CASSPTGSYEKLFF,TGTGCCAGCAGCCCCACCGGAAGCTATGAAAAACTGTTTTTT
TRBJ2-7,.,TRBV7-2,many,CASSLTGSTHYEQYF,TGTGCCAGCAGCTTGACCGGGAGTACCCACTACGAGCAGTACTTC
TRBJ2-1,.,TRBV7-6,.,CASSLSRQIEDTANYNEQFF,TGTGCCAGCAGCTTATCCAGACAAATTGAAGACACGGCTAACTACAATGAGCAGTTCTTC
TRBJ2-1,.,TRBV12-3/TRBV12-4,.,CASSLVQALLGEQFF,TGTGCCAGCAGTTTAGTGCAGGCCCTCCTCGGGGAGCAGTTCTTC
TRBJ2-7,.,TRBV5-6,few,CASSLAPAPAHYEQYF,TGTGCCAGCAGCTTGGCCCCCGCACCGGCCCACTACGAGCAGTACTTC
TRBJ2-1,.,TRBV4-2,.,CASSQAGLINEQFF,TGTGCCAGCAGCCAAGCGGGGCTAATCAATGAGCAGTTCTTC
TRBJ2-7,TRBD2,TRBV29-1,.,CSVGPGTTYKQYF,TGCAGCGTTGGGCCAGGGACTACCTACAAGCAGTACTTC
TRBJ2-3,.,TRBV7-6,.,CASSPQMVGANTDTQYF,TGTGCCAGCAGCCCACAAATGGTAGGGGCCAACACAGATACGCAGTATTTT
TRBJ1-2,TRBD1,TRBV6-5,.,CASSYSGTTGAGYTF,TGTGCCAGCAGTTACTCGGGGACGACAGGGGCTGGCTACACCTTC
TRBJ2-1,.,TRBV15,.,CATSFGTSLTLYNEQFF,TGTGCCACCAGCTTTGGGACTTCCCTTACCCTCTACAATGAGCAGTTCTTC
TRBJ2-7,TRBD2,TRBV29-1,once,CSVEREGPYEQYF,TGCAGCGTTGAGCGGGAGGGCCCCTACGAGCAGTACTTC
TRBJ2-7,.,TRBV18,.,CASSPSPEGEQYF,TGTGCCAGCTCACCCTCTCCGGAGGGGGAGCAGTACTTC